Below, 23 T cell receptor beta chains from the same sample are listed, as sequenced in a study of patients and donors after allogeneic stem cell transplantation. TCRdb redid the calling of the RT-PCR reads with MiXCR, one entry per CDR3 protein. This table has about 230,000 distinct CDR3 sequences, 13% to 15% appearing once. Sequenced material: blood, either unsorted or a sorted T cell fraction (not recorded which). The source is a human donor who was either an allogeneic HSCT recipient or a stem cell or donor lymphocyte infusion donor (not recorded which). It is not recorded whose cells these are; they may come from a transplant donor.

In its sample, this clonotype was seen many times. The CDR3: CSARLGRLNTEAFF. CDR3 DNA sequence: TGCAGTGCTAGACTTGGACGGTTGAACACTGAAGCTTTCTTT. The J gene is TRBJ1-1, the V gene TRBV20-1, with no clear D. The CDR3 covers 14 residues. Deletions cut 2 bases from V and 0 bases from J, with 10 bases between. Germline-derived CDR1 and CDR2 are DFQATT and SNEGSKA (reference sequence).

The rearrangement links TRBV3-1 to TRBJ2-2; D assignment may be TRBD1 or TRBD2 (6 bases each). Trimming shortened V by 2 bases and J by 6 bases, and 10 bases separated the two germline ends. The CDR3 extends over 14 amino acids. CDR1 is LGHDT, CDR2 YNNKEL, per germline (reference sequence). The CDR3 nucleotides are TGTGCCAGCAGCCAATTCGGGGGCTCCGGGGAGCTGTTTTTT. The encoded protein is CASSQFGGSGELFF.

The chain carries TRBV19 and TRBJ2-2; maybe TRBD1 (6 bases). The germline V gene has CDR1 LNHDA and CDR2 SQIVND (reference sequence). The ends were cut back, 6 bases at V and 1 base at J, with 12 bases in the middle. The CDR3 is 15 residues long. CDR3 in DNA: TGTGCCAGTAGACAGGGCCGGGAGAACACCGGGGAGCTGTTTTTT. Translating gives CASRQGRENTGELFF.

In its sample, this clonotype was seen many times. The rearrangement links TRBV20-1 to TRBJ2-6; D call uncertain. The V gene lost 1 base and the J gene lost 0 bases, with 7 bases spanning the gap. Germline-derived CDR1 and CDR2 are DFQATT and SNEGSKA (reference sequence). The CDR3 runs 15 residues. CDR3 sequence: CSARVADSGANVLTF. Written as DNA, the CDR3 is TGCAGTGCTAGAGTTGCAGACTCTGGGGCCAACGTCCTGACTTTC.

This clonotype came up many times. The chain joins TRBV5-1 to TRBJ2-7; D uncertain. The CDR3 runs to 11 residues. Germline V gives CDR1 SGHRS, CDR2 YFSETQ. The V and J ends lost 4 bases and 3 bases respectively, with 5 bases between them. CDR3 nucleotides: TGCGCCAGCAGCCAGAACTACGAGCAGTACTTC. It codes for CASSQNYEQYF.

This clonotype was recorded many times. This chain links TRBV7-3 with TRBJ1-3, with D perhaps TRBD1 (5 bases). CDR1 is SGHTA and CDR2 is FQGTGA in the germline V gene. V shed 4 bases and J shed 0 bases, with 13 bases lying between them. CDR3 length: 16 amino acids. CDR3 residues: CASSSLPGRSGNTIYF. The CDR3 region has the DNA TGTGCCAGCAGCTCCTTGCCAGGGCGCTCTGGAAACACCATATATTTT.

This chain joins TRBV12-3 or TRBV12-4 and TRBJ1-4; 8 positions agree with TRBD1. The V and J ends lost 5 bases and 4 bases, in that order; junction bases with no gene match: 3. CDR3 length: 14 amino acids. CDR3 amino acids: CASSDRGLNEKLFF. The CDR3 bases are TGTGCCAGCAGTGACAGGGGCCTTAATGAAAAACTGTTTTTT.

This clonotype was counted only a few times. This chain uses TRBV7-9 with TRBJ2-1, with 8 bases that match TRBD2. Looked up from germline, CDR1 is SEHNR and CDR2 is FQNEAQ (reference sequence). The CDR3 runs 13 residues. J gave up 4 bases and V 7 bases, and 3 bases lay outside the gene matches. DNA for the CDR3: TGTGCCAGCAATGGCGGGGGGTACAATGAGCAGTTCTTC. It translates to CASNGGGYNEQFF.

V is TRBV20-1 and J is TRBJ2-5; D not certain. The germline CDR1 and CDR2 sequences are DFQATT and SNEGSKA (reference sequence). V dropped 3 bases and J dropped 7 bases, with 15 bases sitting between them. The CDR3 extends over 13 amino acids. CDR3 coding DNA: TGCAGTGCTAGTCTGACCGACCCTAGGACCCAGTACTTC. Encoded protein: CSASLTDPRTQYF.

About this clonotype: A read error may produce the germline difference seen at one junction end. The V gene is TRBV5-1, the J gene TRBJ1-6; no definite D call. In germline, CDR1 is SGHRS, CDR2 YFSETQ. The CDR3 consists of 14 residues. CDR3 DNA sequence: TGCGCCAGCGGCTTCGGAGATAACAGATCACCCCTCCACTTT. It is translated as CASGFGDNRSPLHF.

This sequence joins TRBV30 and TRBJ1-4; TRBD1 is a possible D gene (6 bases). V was pared by 1 base and J by 12 bases, with 12 bases between. Germline V gene sequence: CDR1 GTSNPN, CDR2 SVGIG (reference sequence). The CDR3 covers 12 residues. In DNA form, the CDR3 reads TGTGCCTGGAGTGACGGACAGTTACAACTGTTTTTT. It codes for CAWSDGQLQLFF.

This clonotype was observed a handful of times. The rearrangement links TRBV20-1 to TRBJ2-5; the D is unclear. The CDR3 length is 12 residues. Trimming removed 3 bases at V and 5 bases at J, with 10 bases between. CDR1 and CDR2 (germline): DFQATT, SNEGSKA (reference sequence). CDR3 sequence (DNA): TGCAGTGCTAGGCTCCCGCCGGAGACCCAGTACTTC. Protein: CSARLPPETQYF.

J is TRBJ2-3 and V is TRBV19; 9 nucleotides line up with TRBD1. The CDR3 consists of 14 residues. With V trimmed by 6 bases and J by 5 bases, 6 bases remained unmatched. Looked up from germline, CDR1 is LNHDA and CDR2 is SQIVND (reference sequence). The CDR3 spells CASRDRGSKDTQYF. The CDR3, as DNA: TGTGCCAGTAGGGACAGGGGAAGTAAAGATACGCAGTATTTT. The variable domain in full, with the rest retrieved from reference TRBV19 and TRBJ2-3, is DGGITQSPKYLFRKEGQNVTLSCEQNLNHDAMYWYRQDPGQGLRLIYYSQIVNDFQKGDIAEGYSVSREKKESFPLTVTSAQKNPTAFYLCASRDRGSKDTQYFGPGTRLTVL.

This clonotype was detected ten times or more. This rearrangement joins TRBV7-9 to TRBJ1-3; D gene unclear. V was pared by 5 bases and J by 0 bases, with 8 bases between. The CDR3 is made up of 14 amino acids. CDR1 is SEHNR, CDR2 FQNEAQ, per germline (reference sequence). CDR3 DNA: TGTGCCAGCAGCCGTGCTAGCTCTGGAAACACCATATATTTT. It encodes CASSRASSGNTIYF. Variable domain in full (rest from reference TRBV7-9 and TRBJ1-3): DTGVSQNPRHKITKRGQNVTFRCDPISEHNRLYWYRQTLGQGPEFLTYFQNEAQLEKSRLLSDRFSAERPKGSFSTLEIQRTEQGDSAMYLCASSRASSGNTIYFGEGSWLTVV.

The sample holds many counts of this clonotype. The rearrangement uses TRBV5-6 and TRBJ2-5, with D perhaps matching TRBD1 or TRBD2 (5 bases each). CDR1 is SGHDT, CDR2 YYEEEE, per germline. The CDR3 totals 16 residues. The V gene lost 3 bases and the J gene lost 1 base, with 16 bases spanning the gap. The CDR3 protein is CASSSLGPGTQETQYF. In DNA form, the CDR3 reads TGTGCCAGCAGCTCCTTAGGCCCCGGGACCCAAGAGACCCAGTACTTC.

The chain has TRBV15 and TRBJ2-1; 14 positions agree with TRBD2. The CDR3 sequence is 15 residues long. Germline trimming cut 3 bases from V and 10 bases from J; bases unmatched to any gene: 5. Germline V lookup: CDR1 LNHNV, CDR2 YYDKDF (reference sequence). The chain's CDR3 is CATSRTSGGAGEQFF. In nucleotides, the CDR3 is TGTGCCACCAGCAGGACTAGCGGGGGGGCCGGGGAGCAGTTCTTC.

The chain couples TRBV3-1 to TRBJ2-3; 9 bases match TRBD1. CDR1 LGHDT and CDR2 YNNKEL come from the germline V gene (reference sequence). The CDR3 loop spans 16 amino acids. V lost 1 base, J lost 6 bases, and 8 bases stayed unmatched. CDR3 amino acids: CASSQGATGGRDTQYF. DNA for the CDR3: TGTGCCAGCAGCCAAGGGGCGACAGGGGGTAGGGATACGCAGTATTTT.

The chain recombines TRBV7-9 with TRBJ2-7; maybe TRBD1 (5 bases). Germline V CDR1 and CDR2: SEHNR, FQNEAQ (reference sequence). The V and J ends lost 5 bases and 5 bases respectively, with 13 bases between them. The CDR3 is 13 residues long. The chain's CDR3 is CASSGGALDEQYF. The CDR3 DNA is TGTGCCAGCAGCGGTGGGGCCTTGGACGAGCAGTACTTC. Based on the CDR3 plus reference TRBV7-9 and TRBJ2-7, the full variable domain is DTGVSQNPRHKITKRGQNVTFRCDPISEHNRLYWYRQTLGQGPEFLTYFQNEAQLEKSRLLSDRFSAERPKGSFSTLEIQRTEQGDSAMYLCASSGGALDEQYFGPGTRLTVT.

This clonotype was recorded at least ten times. The V gene is TRBV7-2, the J gene TRBJ2-3; D remains unclear. Germline loops: CDR1 SGHTA, CDR2 FQGNSA. V lost 2 bases, J lost 6 bases, and 6 bases lay in between. There are 12 residues in the CDR3. CDR3 DNA: TGTGCCAGCAGCTTATATTCGGATACGCAGTATTTT. This sequence encodes CASSLYSDTQYF.

This clonotype was seen many times. The rearrangement links TRBV11-3 to TRBJ2-6, with TRBD1 matching 8 bases. The CDR3 sequence is 15 residues long. Looked up from germline, CDR1 is SGHNT and CDR2 is YENEEA. The J segment lost 1 base and the V segment lost 5 bases, leaving 1 base of the junction unmatched. The CDR3, as DNA: TGTGCCAGCAGCGGACAGGGATCTGGGGCCAACGTCCTGACTTTC. It codes for CASSGQGSGANVLTF.

This clonotype has at least ten counts. This chain joins TRBV12-3 or TRBV12-4 and TRBJ2-5, with D unclear. V was shortened by 4 bases and J by 5 bases, with 8 bases between the two germline ends. The CDR3 contains 12 residues. CDR3 coding DNA: TGTGCCAGCAGTTCATCCTGGGAGACCCAGTACTTC. It yields the protein CASSSSWETQYF.

This clonotype was observed many times. The rearrangement links TRBV4-1 to TRBJ2-7; D is uncertain. V lost 0 bases and J 7 bases, leaving 7 bases between the germline ends. The CDR3 consists of 12 residues. Germline values: CDR1 MGHRA, CDR2 YSYEKL. The CDR3 sequence: CASSQEWQEQYF. DNA of the CDR3: TGCGCCAGCAGCCAAGAGTGGCAGGAGCAGTACTTC.

There are a few counts of this clonotype. The chain links TRBV12-3 or TRBV12-4 to TRBJ1-1; D is unclear. The CDR3 extends over 13 amino acids. V was pared by 3 bases and J by 3 bases, with 8 bases between. DNA of the CDR3: TGTGCCAGCAGTTTTAAGAGGGACACTGAAGCTTTCTTT. Translated, it gives CASSFKRDTEAFF.